Listed here are 29 T cell receptor beta chains from one sample, sequenced in a study of patients and donors after allogeneic stem cell transplantation. TCRdb itself ran the RT-PCR reads through MiXCR, one entry per CDR3 protein. The table records roughly 200,000 distinct CDR3 sequences, less than 45% of them present only once. Sequencing was performed on blood, either unsorted or a sorted T cell fraction (not recorded which). Receptor source: a human donor who was either an allogeneic HSCT recipient or a stem cell or donor lymphocyte infusion donor (not recorded which). It is not recorded whose cells these are; they may come from a transplant donor.

V usage is TRBV6-5 and J usage is TRBJ2-7, with 9 nucleotides matching TRBD2. V shed 5 bases and J 2 bases; nucleotides not matched to a gene: 4. CDR1 is MNHEY and CDR2 is SVGAGI in the germline V gene. The CDR3 is 14 residues long. CDR3 DNA: TGTGCCAGCAGTATAGCGGGAGTCGCCTACGAGCAGTACTTC. This sequence encodes CASSIAGVAYEQYF.

In regard to this clonotype: Sequence at one end of the junction differs from germline and may be a read error. The CDR3 region has the DNA TGTGCTAGCAGCAGAAGACGGGGGGCTTCCTACGAGCAGTACTTC. Translated, it gives CASSRRRGASYEQYF. The chain has TRBV7-7 and TRBJ2-7; perhaps TRBD2 as D (7 bases). The CDR3 contains 15 residues. Germline CDR1 SSHAT, CDR2 FNYEAQ (reference sequence).

V and J are TRBV25-1 and TRBJ1-1; unclear D gene. CDR3 size: 13 residues. Trimming cost V 5 bases and J 7 bases, with 14 bases left between them. The V gene's germline CDR1 is MGHDK and CDR2 SYGVNS. The CDR3 DNA sequence: TGTGCCAGCAGTTCCCGAGGAGTTGTTGAAGCTTTCTTT. Its protein product is CASSSRGVVEAFF.

V gene TRBV28 combines with J gene TRBJ2-1; D unresolved. The CDR3 sequence is 16 residues long. V lost 5 bases to trimming and J lost 0 bases, with 14 bases between them. Germline CDR1 is MDHEN and CDR2 is SYDVKM. As DNA, the CDR3 is TGTGCCAGCAGTCCCACGGGTCTAAGCTCCTACAATGAGCAGTTCTTC. Translation: CASSPTGLSSYNEQFF.

The CDR3 coding sequence is TGCAGTGCCGCTCTGCAGGGTTTAACCGGGGAGCTGTTTTTT. Translating it yields CSAALQGLTGELFF. V and J are TRBV20-1 and TRBJ2-2, with a weak D call TRBD1 (5 bases). This CDR3 has 14 amino acids. Germline V gives CDR1 DFQATT, CDR2 SNEGSKA (reference sequence). V lost 6 bases and J lost 5, with 16 bases in between.

V usage is TRBV13 and J usage is TRBJ1-2; D not certain. V lost 7 bases and J 4 bases, leaving 13 bases between the germline ends. The germline gives CDR1 PRHDT, CDR2 FYEKMQ (reference sequence). The CDR3 is made up of 13 amino acids. CDR3 loop: CASTLPLVYGYTF. CDR3 bases: TGTGCCAGCACCCTCCCCTTGGTCTATGGCTACACCTTC. The whole variable domain, remainder taken from reference TRBV13 and TRBJ1-2, is AAGVIQSPRHLIKEKRETATLKCYPIPRHDTVYWYQQGPGQDPQFLISFYEKMQSDKGSIPDRFSAQQFSDYHSELNMSSLELGDSALYFCASTLPLVYGYTFGSGTRLTVV.

The chain carries TRBV12-3 or TRBV12-4 and TRBJ1-1; no clear D gene. The length of the CDR3 is 10 residues. V was pared by 6 bases and J by 7 bases, with 6 bases between. The CDR3 region is CASRGYEAFF. CDR3 DNA: TGTGCCAGCAGGGGGTATGAAGCTTTCTTT.

For the CDR3, the DNA is TGCAGCGCGACAGGGAGGGGTTTATCCTACGAGCAGTACTTC. Translation gives CSATGRGLSYEQYF. The V and J genes are TRBV29-1 and TRBJ2-7; possibly TRBD1 or TRBD2 for D (7 bases each). Germline assignment: CDR1 SQVTM and CDR2 ANQGSEA. Trimming removed 7 bases from V and 1 base from J, with 17 bases in between. The CDR3 runs to 14 residues.

This chain links TRBV9 with TRBJ2-1; D perhaps matches TRBD2 (5 bases). Deletions cut 2 bases from V and 3 bases from J, with 15 bases between. CDR3 size: 16 residues. Germline V gene data show CDR1 as SGDLS and CDR2 as YYNGEE. The CDR3 sequence is CASSVQSKRVYNEQFF. CDR3 nucleotides: TGTGCCAGCAGCGTCCAATCCAAGAGGGTCTACAATGAGCAGTTCTTC.

The chain links TRBV5-5 to TRBJ1-1, with D possibly TRBD1 on 5 matching bases. Per the germline V gene, CDR1 is SGHKS and CDR2 is YYEKEE (reference sequence). This CDR3 is 17 amino acids long. V lost 5 bases and J 1 base, leaving 21 bases between the germline ends. The CDR3 nucleotides read TGTGCCAGCAGACCACGCGGGACTGCGAATGGGAACACTGAAGCTTTCTTT. The encoded protein is CASRPRGTANGNTEAFF.

This clonotype showed up just a few times. The J gene is TRBJ1-1, the V gene TRBV4-3; D not resolved. V lost 0 bases and J lost 0, with 11 bases in between. The V gene's germline CDR1 is LGHNA and CDR2 YSLEER. This CDR3 is 16 amino acids long. This CDR3 reads CASSQDLEAMNTEAFF. The CDR3 DNA sequence: TGCGCCAGCAGCCAAGATTTGGAGGCGATGAACACTGAAGCTTTCTTT.

This clonotype has a handful of counts. This chain links TRBV4-2 with TRBJ2-3; no clear D. The V end lost 0 bases, the J end lost 0 bases, and 13 bases lay between the germline ends. CDR3 size: 17 residues. CDR1 is LGHNA and CDR2 is YNFKEQ in the germline V gene. The CDR3 sequence is CASSQERGIISTDTQYF. CDR3 DNA: TGTGCCAGCAGCCAAGAACGAGGCATTATTAGCACAGATACGCAGTATTTT.

This clonotype was observed at least ten times. The junction departs from germline at one end; a sequencing error may be responsible. The chain couples TRBV27 to TRBJ1-5; D is ambiguous. Germline V gives CDR1 MNHEY, CDR2 SMNVEV (reference sequence). The CDR3 runs 13 residues. CDR3 sequence (DNA): TGTGCCAGCAGCTTATCCTCCAATCAGCCCCAGCATTTT. Its protein product is CASSLSSNQPQHF.

This clonotype came up many times. V usage is TRBV12-3 or TRBV12-4 and J usage is TRBJ1-1; TRBD1 matches at 8 bases. CDR3 length: 15 amino acids. V trimming: 3 bases; J trimming: 1 base; junction bases outside the gene matches: 4. CDR3 in amino acids: CASSFWGTGNTEAFF. The CDR3 nucleotides read TGTGCCAGCAGTTTCTGGGGGACAGGGAACACTGAAGCTTTCTTT.

J is TRBJ1-1 and V is TRBV21-1. TRBV21-1 has pseudogene status. CDR3 length: 15 residues. This CDR3 reads CASYISGPANTEAFF. The CDR3 DNA reads as TGTGCCAGCTATATTTCCGGACCGGCGAACACTGAAGCTTTCTTT.

J is TRBJ1-2 and V is TRBV20-1; TRBD1 matches 7 bases. Unmatched junction bases numbered 16, after V lost 5 bases and J lost 4 bases. The CDR3 runs to 16 residues. The germline gives CDR1 DFQATT, CDR2 SNEGSKA (reference sequence). CDR3 protein: CSARRAPGQRFYGYTF. CDR3 coding DNA: TGCAGTGCTCGACGAGCCCCGGGACAGCGATTCTATGGCTACACCTTC.

The rearrangement joins TRBV5-1 to TRBJ1-1; D not resolved. The germline V and J ends were trimmed by 1 base and 1 base, with 11 bases remaining between them. The CDR3 has 15 amino acids. Germline V gene data show CDR1 as SGHRS and CDR2 as YFSETQ. The DNA for the CDR3 is TGCGCCAGCAGCTTGAGCCAGGCAGGGAACACTGAAGCTTTCTTT. Its translation: CASSLSQAGNTEAFF.

The chain employs TRBV28 and TRBJ1-4; possibly TRBD1 for D (6 bases). V shed 5 bases and J shed 8 bases, with 18 bases lying between them. The CDR3 consists of 15 residues. CDR1 is MDHEN, CDR2 SYDVKM, per germline. DNA of the CDR3: TGTGCCAGCAGTCCCAGACAGGCGCTCGACGAAAAACTGTTTTTT. Translated: CASSPRQALDEKLFF.

This clonotype was observed a single time. The rearrangement joins TRBV30 to TRBJ2-3; 7 positions match TRBD2. Germline trimming cut 0 bases from V and 4 bases from J; bases unmatched to any gene: 7. Germline V gene sequence: CDR1 GTSNPN, CDR2 SVGIG (reference sequence). CDR3 length: 15 residues. This CDR3 is CAWSVGGSKADTQYF. The CDR3 DNA follows: TGTGCCTGGAGTGTGGGCGGGAGTAAAGCAGATACGCAGTATTTT.

This chain links TRBV20-1 with TRBJ2-1, with 8 bases lining up with TRBD2. Losses at the gene ends were 3 bases for V and 5 bases for J; bases not matched to a gene: 9. This CDR3 is 15 amino acids long. The germline V gene has CDR1 DFQATT and CDR2 SNEGSKA (reference sequence). The CDR3 DNA reads TGCAGTGCTAGTAGGGCGGGGGGCCGTCACAATGAGCAGTTCTTC. It specifies CSASRAGGRHNEQFF.

V gene TRBV7-2 combines with J gene TRBJ1-3; D remains unclear. V was shortened by 6 bases and J by 4 bases, with 16 bases between the two germline ends. Per the germline V gene, CDR1 is SGHTA and CDR2 is FQGNSA. The CDR3 runs to 15 residues. The CDR3 DNA follows: TGTGCCAGCAGTTCGAACAGAGCCCGAGGAAACACCATATATTTT. Translated, it gives CASSSNRARGNTIYF.

The genes are TRBV16 and TRBJ1-1, with unresolved D. Germline CDR1 reads KGHSY; CDR2 reads FQNENV. The CDR3 length is 14 residues. V was clipped by 4 bases and J by 8 bases, with 17 bases between them. This chain's CDR3 is CASSPTDALTEAFF. The CDR3 region has the DNA TGTGCCAGCAGCCCCACGGACGCGCTTACCGAAGCTTTCTTT.

V gene TRBV5-1 combines with J gene TRBJ1-6; 9 positions match TRBD1. Germline loops: CDR1 SGHRS, CDR2 YFSETQ. The junction had 6 bases not matched to a gene; V was cut back by 4 bases and J by 10 bases. There are 14 residues in the CDR3. CDR3 region: CASSPDRGRSPLHF. The CDR3 DNA is TGCGCCAGCAGCCCGGACAGGGGCAGATCACCCCTCCACTTT.

This clonotype was observed a few times. The rearrangement uses TRBV20-1 and TRBJ1-1; unclear D gene. CDR1 and CDR2 (germline): DFQATT, SNEGSKA (reference sequence). The CDR3 has 13 amino acids. V lost 5 bases and J 2 bases, leaving 12 bases between the germline ends. CDR3 sequence: CSAVDVVNTEAFF. The CDR3 nucleotides read TGCAGTGCTGTTGACGTAGTCAACACTGAAGCTTTCTTT.

The chain is built from TRBV10-3 and TRBJ1-2; TRBD1 aligns across 8 bases. CDR1 and CDR2 (germline): ENHRY, SYGVKD. The CDR3 loop spans 15 amino acids. With V trimmed by 6 bases and J by 7 bases, 13 bases remained unmatched. The DNA of the CDR3 is TGTGCCATCAGGTTGCCGGGACAGGCCCCTGCTGGCTACACCTTC. This encodes CAIRLPGQAPAGYTF.

The rearrangement links TRBV6-5 to TRBJ1-1, with D possibly being TRBD1 (5 bases). CDR3 size: 14 residues. Germline V CDR1 and CDR2: MNHEY, SVGAGI. Trimming took 3 bases from V and 6 from J, leaving 14 bases between them. CDR3 DNA: TGTGCCAGCAGTTATCAGGGAGGAGGTTCTGAAGCTTTCTTT. It encodes CASSYQGGGSEAFF.

The chain carries TRBV4-3 and TRBJ2-5; D gene uncertain. Germline CDR1 is LGHNA and CDR2 is YSLEER. Trimming stripped 0 bases from V and 3 bases from J, with 11 bases between. This CDR3 is built from 15 residues. The CDR3 DNA is TGCGCCAGCAGCCAAGATGGGATAGAGAAAGAGACCCAGTACTTC. As protein: CASSQDGIEKETQYF.

The rearrangement joins TRBV15 to TRBJ1-1; D is undetermined. Germline CDR1 and CDR2: LNHNV and YYDKDF (reference sequence). The V end was cut by 0 bases, the J end by 8 bases, with 10 bases between. The CDR3 totals 13 residues. The CDR3 nucleotides are TGTGCCACCAGCAGAGATTTGCAGAACGAAGCTTTCTTT. This translates into CATSRDLQNEAFF.

V and J are TRBV29-1 and TRBJ1-1; D perhaps matches TRBD1 (6 bases). This CDR3 spans 10 amino acids. Germline CDR1 SQVTM, CDR2 ANQGSEA. V gave up 7 bases and J gave up 11 bases, with 14 bases separating them. CDR3 sequence (DNA): TGCAGCGGCGCCACAGGGCGGGCTTTCTTT. It encodes CSGATGRAFF.